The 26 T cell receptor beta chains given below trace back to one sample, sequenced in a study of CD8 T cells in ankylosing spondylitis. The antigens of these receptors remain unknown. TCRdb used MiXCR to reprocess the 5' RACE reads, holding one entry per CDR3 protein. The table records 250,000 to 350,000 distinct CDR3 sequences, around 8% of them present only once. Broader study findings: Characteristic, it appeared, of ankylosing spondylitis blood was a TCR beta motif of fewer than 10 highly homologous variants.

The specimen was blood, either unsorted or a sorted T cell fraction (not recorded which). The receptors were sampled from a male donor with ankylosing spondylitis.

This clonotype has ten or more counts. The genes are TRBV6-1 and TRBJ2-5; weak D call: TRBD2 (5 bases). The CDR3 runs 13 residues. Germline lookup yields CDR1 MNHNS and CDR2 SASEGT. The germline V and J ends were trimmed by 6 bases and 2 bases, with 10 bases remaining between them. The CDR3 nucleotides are TGTGCCAGCAGCCGAGCGGCACAAGAGACCCAGTACTTC. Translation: CASSRAAQETQYF.

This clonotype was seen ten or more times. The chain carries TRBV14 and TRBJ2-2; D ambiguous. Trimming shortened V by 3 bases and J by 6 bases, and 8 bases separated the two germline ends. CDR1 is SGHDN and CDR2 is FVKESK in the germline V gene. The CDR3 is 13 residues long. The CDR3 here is CASSQLSAGELFF. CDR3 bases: TGTGCCAGCAGCCAGCTAAGCGCCGGGGAGCTGTTTTTT.

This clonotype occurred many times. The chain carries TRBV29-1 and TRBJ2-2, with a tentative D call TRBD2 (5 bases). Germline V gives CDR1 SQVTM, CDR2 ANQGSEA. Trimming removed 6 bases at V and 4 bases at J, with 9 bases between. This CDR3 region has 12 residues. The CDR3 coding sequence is TGCAGCGTACCGGCGGGCACCGGGGAGCTGTTTTTT. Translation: CSVPAGTGELFF.

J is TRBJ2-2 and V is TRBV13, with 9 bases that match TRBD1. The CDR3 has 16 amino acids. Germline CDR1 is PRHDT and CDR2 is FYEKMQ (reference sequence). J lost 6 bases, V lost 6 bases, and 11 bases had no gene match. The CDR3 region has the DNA TGTGCCAGCAGGGCCGCGGGACAGGGTCAGGCCGGGGAGCTGTTTTTT. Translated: CASRAAGQGQAGELFF. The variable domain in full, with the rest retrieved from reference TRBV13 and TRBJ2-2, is AAGVIQSPRHLIKEKRETATLKCYPIPRHDTVYWYQQGPGQDPQFLISFYEKMQSDKGSIPDRFSAQQFSDYHSELNMSSLELGDSALYFCASRAAGQGQAGELFFGEGSRLTVL.

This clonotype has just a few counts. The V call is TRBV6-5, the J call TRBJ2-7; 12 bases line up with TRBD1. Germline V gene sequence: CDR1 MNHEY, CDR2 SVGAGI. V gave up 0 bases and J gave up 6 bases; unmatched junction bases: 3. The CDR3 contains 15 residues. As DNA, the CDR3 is TGTGCCAGCAGTTACTCACGGGGACAGGGGGCCGAGCAGTACTTC. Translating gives CASSYSRGQGAEQYF.

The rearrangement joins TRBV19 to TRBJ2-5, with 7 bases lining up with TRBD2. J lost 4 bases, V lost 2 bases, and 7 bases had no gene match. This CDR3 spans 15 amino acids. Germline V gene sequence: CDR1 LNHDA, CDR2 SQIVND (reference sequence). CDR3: CASSIWGGLGETQYF. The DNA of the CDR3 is TGTGCCAGTAGTATATGGGGAGGGCTAGGAGAGACCCAGTACTTC. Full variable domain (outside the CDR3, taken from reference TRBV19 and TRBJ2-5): DGGITQSPKYLFRKEGQNVTLSCEQNLNHDAMYWYRQDPGQGLRLIYYSQIVNDFQKGDIAEGYSVSREKKESFPLTVTSAQKNPTAFYLCASSIWGGLGETQYFGPGTRLLVL.

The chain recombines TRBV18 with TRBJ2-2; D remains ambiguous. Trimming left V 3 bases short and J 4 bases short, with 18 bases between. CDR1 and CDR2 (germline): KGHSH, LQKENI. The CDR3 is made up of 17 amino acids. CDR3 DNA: TGTGCCAGCTCACCTTACGGGTCATCCCCCAGCACCGGGGAGCTGTTTTTT. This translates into CASSPYGSSPSTGELFF.

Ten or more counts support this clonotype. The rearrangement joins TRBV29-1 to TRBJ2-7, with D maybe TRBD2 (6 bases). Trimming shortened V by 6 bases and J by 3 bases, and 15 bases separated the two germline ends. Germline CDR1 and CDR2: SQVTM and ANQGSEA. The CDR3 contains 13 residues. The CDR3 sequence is CSVLTGRYYEQYF. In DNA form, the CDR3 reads TGCAGCGTGTTAACCGGGAGATACTACGAGCAGTACTTC.

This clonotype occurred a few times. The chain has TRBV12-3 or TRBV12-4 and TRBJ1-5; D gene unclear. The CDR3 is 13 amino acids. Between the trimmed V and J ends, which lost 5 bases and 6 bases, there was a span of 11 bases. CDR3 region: CASSPFRPQPQHF. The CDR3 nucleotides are TGTGCCAGCAGTCCTTTCCGCCCTCAGCCCCAGCATTTT.

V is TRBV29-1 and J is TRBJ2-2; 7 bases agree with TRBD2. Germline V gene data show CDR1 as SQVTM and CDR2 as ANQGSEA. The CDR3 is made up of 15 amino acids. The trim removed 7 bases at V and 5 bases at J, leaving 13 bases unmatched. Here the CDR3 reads CSALGGGLRTGELFF. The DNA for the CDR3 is TGCAGCGCCTTGGGGGGAGGGCTCCGGACCGGGGAGCTGTTTTTT.

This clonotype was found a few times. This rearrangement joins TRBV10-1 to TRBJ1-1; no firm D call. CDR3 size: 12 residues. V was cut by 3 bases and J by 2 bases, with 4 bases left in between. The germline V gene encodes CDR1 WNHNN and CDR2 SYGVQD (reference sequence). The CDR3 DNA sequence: TGCGCCAGCAGTGAATCAAACACTGAAGCTTTCTTT. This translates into CASSESNTEAFF.

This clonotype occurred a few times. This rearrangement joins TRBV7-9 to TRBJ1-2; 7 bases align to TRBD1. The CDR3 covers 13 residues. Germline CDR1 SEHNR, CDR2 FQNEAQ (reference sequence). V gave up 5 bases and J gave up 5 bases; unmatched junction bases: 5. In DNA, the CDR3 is TGTGCCAGCAGCGAGGACAGGCAGTATGGCTACACCTTC. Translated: CASSEDRQYGYTF.

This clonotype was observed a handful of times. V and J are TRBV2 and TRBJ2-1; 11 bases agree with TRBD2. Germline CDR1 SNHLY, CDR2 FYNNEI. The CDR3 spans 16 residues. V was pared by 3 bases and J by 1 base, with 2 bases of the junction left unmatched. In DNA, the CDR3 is TGTGCCAGCAGTGATAGCGGGAGGGCGTCCTACAATGAGCAGTTCTTC. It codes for CASSDSGRASYNEQFF. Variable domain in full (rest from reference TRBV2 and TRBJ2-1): EPEVTQTPSHQVTQMGQEVILRCVPISNHLYFYWYRQILGQKVEFLVSFYNNEISEKSEIFDDQFSVERPDGSNFTLKIRSTKLEDSAMYFCASSDSGRASYNEQFFGPGTRLTVL.

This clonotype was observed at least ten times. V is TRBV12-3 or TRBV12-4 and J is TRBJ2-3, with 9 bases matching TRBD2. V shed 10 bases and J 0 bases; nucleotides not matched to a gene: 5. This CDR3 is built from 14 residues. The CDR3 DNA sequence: TGTGCCACAACGAGCGGGGGGAGCACAGATACGCAGTATTTT. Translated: CATTSGGSTDTQYF.

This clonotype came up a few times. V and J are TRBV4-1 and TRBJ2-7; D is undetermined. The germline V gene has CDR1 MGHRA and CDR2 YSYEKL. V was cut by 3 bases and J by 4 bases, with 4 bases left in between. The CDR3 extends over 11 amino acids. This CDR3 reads CASSHGYEQYF. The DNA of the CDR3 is TGCGCCAGCAGCCACGGGTACGAGCAGTACTTC.

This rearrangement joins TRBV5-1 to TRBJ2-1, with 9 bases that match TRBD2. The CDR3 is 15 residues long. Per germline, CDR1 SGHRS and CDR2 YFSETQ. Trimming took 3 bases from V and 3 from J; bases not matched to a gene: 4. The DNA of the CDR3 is TGCGCCAGCAGCTCGACTAGCGGTAACTACAATGAGCAGTTCTTC. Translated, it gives CASSSTSGNYNEQFF.

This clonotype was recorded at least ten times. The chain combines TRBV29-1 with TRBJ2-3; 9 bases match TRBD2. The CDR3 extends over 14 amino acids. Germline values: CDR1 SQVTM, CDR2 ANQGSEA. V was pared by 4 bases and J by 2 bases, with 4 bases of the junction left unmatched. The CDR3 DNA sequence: TGCAGCGTTGCAGGACTAGCGTACACAGATACGCAGTATTTT. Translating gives CSVAGLAYTDTQYF.

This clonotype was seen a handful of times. This CDR3 reads CASSPNRGPNEQFF. DNA of the CDR3: TGTGCCAGCAGTCCGAACAGGGGGCCGAATGAGCAGTTCTTC. The chain joins TRBV12-3 or TRBV12-4 to TRBJ2-1, with 9 bases identical to TRBD1. After removal of 5 bases from V and 7 bases from J, the junction contained 6 bases not matched to a gene. The CDR3 is made up of 14 amino acids.

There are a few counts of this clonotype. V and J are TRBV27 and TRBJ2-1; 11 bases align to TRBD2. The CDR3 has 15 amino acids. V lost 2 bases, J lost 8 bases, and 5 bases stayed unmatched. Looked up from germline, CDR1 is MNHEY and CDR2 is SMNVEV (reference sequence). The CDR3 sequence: CASSLRPGLADEQFF. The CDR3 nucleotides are TGTGCCAGCAGTTTAAGGCCGGGACTAGCGGATGAGCAGTTCTTC.

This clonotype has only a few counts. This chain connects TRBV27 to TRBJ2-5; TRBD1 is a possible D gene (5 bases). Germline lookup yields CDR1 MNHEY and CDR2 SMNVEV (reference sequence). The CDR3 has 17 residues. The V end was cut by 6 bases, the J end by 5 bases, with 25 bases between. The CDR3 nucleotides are TGTGCCAGCAGCTCCGCCATGTTGGTAGGGGCCCTGGAGACCCAGTACTTC. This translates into CASSSAMLVGALETQYF.

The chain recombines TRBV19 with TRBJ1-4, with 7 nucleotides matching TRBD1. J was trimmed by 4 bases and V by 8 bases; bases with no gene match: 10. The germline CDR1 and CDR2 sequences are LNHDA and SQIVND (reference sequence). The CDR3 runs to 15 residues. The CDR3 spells CASSVQGLGNEKLFF. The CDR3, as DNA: TGTGCCAGTTCGGTACAGGGGCTTGGTAATGAAAAACTGTTTTTT.

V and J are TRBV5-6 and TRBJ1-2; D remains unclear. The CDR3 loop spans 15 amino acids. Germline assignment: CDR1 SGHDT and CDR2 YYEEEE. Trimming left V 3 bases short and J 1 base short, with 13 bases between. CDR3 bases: TGTGCCAGCAGCTCCCCGTCGGGGTTTAACTATGGCTACACCTTC. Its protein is CASSSPSGFNYGYTF.

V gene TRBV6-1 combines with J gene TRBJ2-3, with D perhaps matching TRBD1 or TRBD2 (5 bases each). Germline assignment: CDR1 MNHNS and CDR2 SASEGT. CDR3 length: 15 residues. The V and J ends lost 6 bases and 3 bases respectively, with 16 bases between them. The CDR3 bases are TGTGCCAGCAGCCGGGGCCTTACAGGTACAGATACGCAGTATTTT. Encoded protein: CASSRGLTGTDTQYF.

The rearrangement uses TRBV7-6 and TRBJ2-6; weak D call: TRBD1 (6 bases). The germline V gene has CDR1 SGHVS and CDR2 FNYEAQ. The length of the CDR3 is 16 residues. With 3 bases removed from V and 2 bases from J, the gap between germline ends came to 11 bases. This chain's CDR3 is CASSLPGEPGANVLTF. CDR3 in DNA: TGTGCCAGCAGCTTGCCAGGGGAACCTGGGGCCAACGTCCTGACTTTC.

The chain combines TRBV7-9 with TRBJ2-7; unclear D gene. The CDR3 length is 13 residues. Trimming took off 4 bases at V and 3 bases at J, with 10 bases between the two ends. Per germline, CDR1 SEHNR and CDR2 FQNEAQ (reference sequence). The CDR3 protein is CASSSSSGYEQYF. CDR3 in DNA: TGTGCCAGCAGCTCAAGCTCCGGCTACGAGCAGTACTTC.

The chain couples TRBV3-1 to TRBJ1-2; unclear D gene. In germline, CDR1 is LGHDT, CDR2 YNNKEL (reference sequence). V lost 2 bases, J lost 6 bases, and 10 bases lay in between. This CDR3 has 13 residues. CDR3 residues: CASSQNRKDGYTF. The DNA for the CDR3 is TGTGCCAGCAGCCAAAATCGAAAGGATGGCTACACCTTC. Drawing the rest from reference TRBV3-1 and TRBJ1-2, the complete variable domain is DTAVSQTPKYLVTQMGNDKSIKCEQNLGHDTMYWYKQDSKKFLKIMFSYNNKELIINETVPNRFSPKSPDKAHLNLHINSLELGDSAVYFCASSQNRKDGYTFGSGTRLTVV.